This T cell receptor beta chain is from a study of OX40 agonist ivuxolimab in advanced cancers. Germline lookup yields CDR1 SNHLY and CDR2 FYNNEI. This CDR3 spans 13 amino acids. Trimming left V 5 bases short and J 0 bases short, with 7 bases between. TCRdb keeps only in-frame clones here, not all; method: immunoSEQ multiplex PCR. The table lists some 70,000 clones, around four fifths of them singletons, with almost 6% in the top ten. This clone was recorded only once. This chain joins TRBV2 and TRBJ1-1; no clear D. The specimen was CD4+ or CD8+ T cells sorted from blood, collected in a trial of the OX40 agonist ivuxolimab. The sequence was collected from an adult with an advanced solid tumor such as melanoma, head and neck, liver or kidney cancer. CDR3: CASSLNLNTEAFF. CDR3 DNA: TGTGCCAGCAGTCTAAACTTGAACACTGAAGCTTTCTTT.